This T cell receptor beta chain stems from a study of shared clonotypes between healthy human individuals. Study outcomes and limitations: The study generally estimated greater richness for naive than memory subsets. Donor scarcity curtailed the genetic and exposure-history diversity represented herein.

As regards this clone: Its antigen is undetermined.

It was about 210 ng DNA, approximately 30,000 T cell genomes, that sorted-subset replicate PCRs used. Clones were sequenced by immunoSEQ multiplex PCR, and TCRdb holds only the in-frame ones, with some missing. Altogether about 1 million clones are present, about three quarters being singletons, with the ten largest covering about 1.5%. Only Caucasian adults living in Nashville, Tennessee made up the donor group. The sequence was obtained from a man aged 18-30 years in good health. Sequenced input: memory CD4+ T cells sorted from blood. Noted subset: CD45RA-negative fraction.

CDR3 in DNA: TGTGCCAGCAGTCCCACTTCAACCGGGGAGCTGTTTTTT. Translation gives CASSPTSTGELFF. This sequence joins TRBV7-3 and TRBJ2-2; no definite D call. The germline CDR1 and CDR2 sequences are SGHTA and FQGTGA. Trimming removed 6 bases at V and 5 bases at J, with 10 bases between. There are 13 residues in the CDR3.